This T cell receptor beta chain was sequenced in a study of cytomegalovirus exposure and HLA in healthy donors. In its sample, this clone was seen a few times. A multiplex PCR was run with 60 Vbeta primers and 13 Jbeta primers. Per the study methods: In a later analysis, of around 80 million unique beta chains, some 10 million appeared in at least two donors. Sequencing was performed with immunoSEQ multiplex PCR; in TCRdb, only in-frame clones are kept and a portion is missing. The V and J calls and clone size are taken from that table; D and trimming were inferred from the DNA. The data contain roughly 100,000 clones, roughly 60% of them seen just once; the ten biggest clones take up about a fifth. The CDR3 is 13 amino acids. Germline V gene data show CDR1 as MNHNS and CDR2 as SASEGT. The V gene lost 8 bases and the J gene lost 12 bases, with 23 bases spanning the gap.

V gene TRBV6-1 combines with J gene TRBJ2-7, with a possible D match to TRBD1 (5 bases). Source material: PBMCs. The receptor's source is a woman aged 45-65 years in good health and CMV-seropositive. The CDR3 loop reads CASEDNLGQGWYF. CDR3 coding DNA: TGTGCCAGCGAAGACAATCTCGGGCAGGGATGGTACTTC.